These 17 T cell receptor beta chains originate from one sample sequenced in a study of T-cell memory formation after mild COVID-19. MiXCR was run by TCRdb on the 5' RACE reads, yielding one entry per CDR3 protein. Of about 81,000 distinct CDR3 sequences listed, about 23% are singletons. Sequences were obtained from PBMCs or a T cell subset sorted from them (not recorded which). These receptors all come from a man younger than 30 who had mild COVID-19 (a few samples of this study predate the infection). Cell type and time point are not known.

There are a few counts of this clonotype. The chain uses TRBV30 and TRBJ1-3; no clear D. V was clipped by 0 bases and J by 4 bases, with 4 bases between them. Germline assignment: CDR1 GTSNPN and CDR2 SVGIG (reference sequence). The CDR3 contains 12 residues. The CDR3 reads CAWSVLGNTIYF. CDR3 nucleotide sequence: TGTGCCTGGAGTGTACTGGGAAACACCATATATTTT. Filled out from reference TRBV30 and TRBJ1-3, the complete variable domain reads SQTIHQWPATLVQPVGSPLSLECTVEGTSNPNLYWYRQAAGRGLQLLFYSVGIGQISSEVPQNLSASRPQDRQFILSSKKLLLSDSGFYLCAWSVLGNTIYFGEGSWLTVV.

Only a few counts were recorded for this clonotype. The rearrangement joins TRBV7-8 to TRBJ2-1; 12 nucleotides line up with TRBD2. In germline, CDR1 is SGHVS, CDR2 FQNEAQ. V lost 1 base to trimming and J lost 5 bases; unmatched junction nucleotides: 0. The CDR3 loop spans 15 amino acids. The CDR3 bases are TGTGCCAGCAGCTTAGGGACTAGCGGGGACAATGAGCAGTTCTTC. Amino acid sequence: CASSLGTSGDNEQFF.

This clonotype was seen a few times. The V and J genes are TRBV24-1 and TRBJ2-3, with D unclear. This CDR3 region has 16 residues. The germline V and J ends were trimmed by 1 base and 0 bases, with 10 bases remaining between them. CDR1 and CDR2 from the germline V gene are KGHDR and SFDVKD. CDR3 in amino acids: CATSDFSITSTDTQYF. CDR3 coding DNA: TGTGCCACCAGTGATTTTTCCATCACTAGCACAGATACGCAGTATTTT.

This clonotype has only a few counts. The chain carries TRBV12-3 or TRBV12-4 and TRBJ1-1; weak D call: TRBD1 (5 bases). The ends were cut back, 4 bases at V and 0 bases at J, with 9 bases in the middle. The CDR3 consists of 14 residues. In nucleotides, the CDR3 is TGTGCCAGCAGTTCGGGACTGCTGAACACTGAAGCTTTCTTT. It encodes CASSSGLLNTEAFF.

The V call is TRBV7-9, the J call TRBJ2-5; D is unresolved. Germline values: CDR1 SEHNR, CDR2 FQNEAQ (reference sequence). The CDR3 runs 14 residues. The V and J ends lost 5 bases and 5 bases respectively, with 15 bases between them. The CDR3 region is CASSRVGVGETQYF. The CDR3 DNA reads as TGTGCCAGCAGCCGAGTCGGCGTCGGGGAGACCCAGTACTTC.

This clonotype appeared a few times. This sequence joins TRBV12-3 or TRBV12-4 and TRBJ2-7; D gene uncertain. The V and J ends lost 1 base and 7 bases respectively, with 8 bases between them. CDR3 length: 12 residues. Here the CDR3 DNA reads TGTGCCAGCAGTTTAGGCGGCCTGGAGCAGTACTTC. This gives the protein CASSLGGLEQYF.

V is TRBV24-1 and J is TRBJ2-3; 9 bases are shared with TRBD2. This CDR3 comprises 14 residues. Germline lookup yields CDR1 KGHDR and CDR2 SFDVKD. V was clipped by 7 bases and J by 4 bases; unmatched bases: 5. The CDR3 region is CATSTGGGADTQYF. In DNA form, the CDR3 reads TGTGCCACCAGCACGGGCGGGGGGGCAGATACGCAGTATTTT.

The chain is built from TRBV7-6 and TRBJ1-5; 10 bases line up with TRBD1. This CDR3 is 15 amino acids long. J was trimmed by 5 bases and V by 4 bases; bases with no gene match: 5. From germline, CDR1 is SGHVS and CDR2 FNYEAQ. CDR3 DNA sequence: TGTGCCAGCAGCTCTACCGGGACAGGGGATCAGCCCCAGCATTTT. Translation gives CASSSTGTGDQPQHF.

The sample holds a few counts of this clonotype. This chain links TRBV7-2 with TRBJ1-6, with TRBD1 matching 7 bases. Trimming cost V 5 bases and J 10 bases; bases outside gene matches: 8. The CDR3 totals 14 residues. CDR1 and CDR2 (germline): SGHTA, FQGNSA. The CDR3 loop is CASSPTGSLSPLHF. The CDR3 DNA sequence: TGTGCCAGCAGCCCGACAGGGTCCTTATCACCCCTCCACTTT.

This clonotype was detected many times. The genes are TRBV7-3 and TRBJ2-7; TRBD1 might be the D (5 bases). Per germline, CDR1 SGHTA and CDR2 FQGTGA. Trimming shortened V by 2 bases and J by 3 bases, and 8 bases separated the two germline ends. This CDR3 is 13 amino acids long. CDR3 sequence reads: CASSLYRNYEQYF. In nucleotides, the CDR3 is TGTGCCAGCAGCTTATACAGGAACTACGAGCAGTACTTC.

This clonotype was counted only a few times. The rearrangement links TRBV15 to TRBJ2-3, with D unclear. The V gene lost 3 bases and the J gene lost 6 bases, with 4 bases spanning the gap. Germline CDR1 is LNHNV and CDR2 is YYDKDF (reference sequence). This CDR3 spans 11 amino acids. The CDR3 is CATSSADTQYF. Written as DNA, the CDR3 is TGTGCCACCAGCAGTGCGGATACGCAGTATTTT.

There are a few counts of this clonotype. CDR3 amino acids: CASSSTHGLAGGPSYNEQFF. In nucleotides, the CDR3 is TGTGCCAGCAGCTCGACTCATGGACTAGCGGGGGGGCCATCCTACAATGAGCAGTTCTTC. The chain links TRBV7-8 to TRBJ2-1; 15 bases fit TRBD2. CDR1 and CDR2 (germline): SGHVS, FQNEAQ. Trimming removed 4 bases from V and 1 base from J; junction bases left unmatched: 11. The CDR3 extends over 20 amino acids.

The table lists this clonotype with a few counts. The chain couples TRBV7-9 to TRBJ2-3; D is unresolved. Per germline, CDR1 SEHNR and CDR2 FQNEAQ (reference sequence). The CDR3 runs 16 residues. With 5 bases removed from V and 0 bases from J, the gap between germline ends came to 15 bases. CDR3 loop: CASSPGRLTSTDTQYF. For the CDR3, the DNA is TGTGCCAGCAGCCCAGGCAGGCTGACTAGCACAGATACGCAGTATTTT.

The table lists this clonotype with a few counts. The chain combines TRBV7-6 with TRBJ2-2, with D hard to call. V was pared by 2 bases and J by 8 bases, with 6 bases between. This CDR3 region has 12 residues. Germline V gene data show CDR1 as SGHVS and CDR2 as FNYEAQ. Here the CDR3 DNA reads TGTGCCAGCAGCTTATCGGTTGGGGAGCTGTTTTTT. Translated, it gives CASSLSVGELFF.

The chain carries TRBV19 and TRBJ1-2; TRBD1 matches at 9 bases. Looked up from germline, CDR1 is LNHDA and CDR2 is SQIVND (reference sequence). V was pared by 4 bases and J by 0 bases, with 6 bases of the junction left unmatched. There are 16 residues in the CDR3. CDR3 in amino acids: CASSTGTGFANYGYTF. CDR3 sequence (DNA): TGTGCCAGTAGTACCGGGACAGGGTTCGCTAACTATGGCTACACCTTC.

The chain has TRBV6-1 and TRBJ1-2; D may be TRBD1 (5 bases). With 8 bases removed from V and 2 bases from J, the gap between germline ends came to 12 bases. This CDR3 has 13 amino acids. Germline V lookup: CDR1 MNHNS, CDR2 SASEGT. CDR3 residues: CASSHRFNYGYTF. Written as DNA, the CDR3 is TGTGCCAGCTCCCACAGGTTCAACTATGGCTACACCTTC.

V usage is TRBV6-2 or TRBV6-3 and J usage is TRBJ2-3; D may correspond to TRBD1 or TRBD2 (5 bases each). The V end lost 4 bases, the J end lost 4 bases, and 12 bases lay between the germline ends. The germline gives CDR1 MNHEY, CDR2 SVGEGT. The CDR3 totals 14 residues. In DNA, the CDR3 is TGTGCCAGCAGTTGGGGACCCCCTCCAGATACGCAGTATTTT. This codes for CASSWGPPPDTQYF.